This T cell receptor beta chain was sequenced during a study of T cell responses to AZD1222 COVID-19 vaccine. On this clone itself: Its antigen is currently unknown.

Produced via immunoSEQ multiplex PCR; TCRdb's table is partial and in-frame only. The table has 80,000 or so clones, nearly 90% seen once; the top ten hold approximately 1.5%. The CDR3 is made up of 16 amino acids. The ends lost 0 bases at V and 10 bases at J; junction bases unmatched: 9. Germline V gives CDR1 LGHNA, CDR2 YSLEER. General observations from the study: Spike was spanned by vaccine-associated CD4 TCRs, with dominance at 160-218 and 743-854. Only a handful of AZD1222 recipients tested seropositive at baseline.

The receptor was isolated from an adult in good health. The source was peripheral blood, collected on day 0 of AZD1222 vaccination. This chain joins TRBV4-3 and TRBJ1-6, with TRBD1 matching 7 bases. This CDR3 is CASSQDRARGISPLHF. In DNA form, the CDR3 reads TGCGCCAGCAGCCAAGATCGCGCCAGGGGGATCTCACCCCTCCACTTT.